The source of this T cell receptor (beta chain) is a study of T cells in Graves' hyperthyroidism and ophthalmopathy (dated by TCRdb to the late 2010s). About the investigation overall: Peripheral blood was sampled at the time of initial diagnosis, prior to any treatment. After sampling, hyperthyroidism patients received methimazole starting at 30 mg daily, and ophthalmopathy patients received high-dose intravenous methylprednisolone. To identify TCR V-J signatures that set the groups apart, the researchers used a discovery cohort of approximately 98 patients, made up of fewer than 50 with Graves' ophthalmopathy and approximately 57 with stable Graves' hyperthyroidism. The roughly 91 discovery patients were randomly divided into training and test sets at a 7:3 ratio. Thyroid tissue and blood T-cell repertoires from six Graves' hyperthyroidism patients were also compared in the study. TCR Vbeta CDR3 sequencing of some 140 peripheral blood samples (under 45 ophthalmopathy, about 80 hyperthyroidism and around 17 progressor patients) is reported in the paper. Prospective prediction of ophthalmopathy was tested in an independent validation cohort consisting of some 18 hyperthyroidism patients and around 16 patients who later progressed to ophthalmopathy. Results the study describes overall, beyond this receptor: A model built on a 13 V-J signature distinguished ophthalmopathy from stable hyperthyroidism, reaching 85% to 90% sensitivity and around 81% specificity in cross-validation and 80%/75% in testing. During validation, the model predicted progression to ophthalmopathy a median of about 6.3 months ahead of onset, with just under 71% sensitivity and about 72% specificity. Most expanded thyroid clonotypes (frequency above 0.001) were also detected in blood, suggesting blood repertoires may reflect thyroid immune responses. No statistical method was used to fix the sample size in advance, and group allocation was not hidden from the investigators.

The TCR beta CDR3 regions were amplified from RNA transcripts. The TCR CDR3 was subjected to a first round of RT-PCR using the HTBI primer set and the Qiagen OneStep RT-PCR kit. A second multiplex PCR round built the libraries, followed by size selection and purification. Sequencing of the libraries was done on an Illumina HiSeq2000 using paired-end 100 bp reads. Under the source paper's analysis protocol: SOAPnuke was used to process the raw data, with reads discarded if the reads contained adapters or uncalled bases, had a mean Phred below 15, or lacked an exact constant-primer or identifier match. COPE v1.2.5 was used to merge high-quality paired reads, and clonotypes were defined as unique nucleotide sequences. MiTCR v1.1 was used to align the clonotypes against IMGT TRBV, TRBD and TRBJ reference segments. Only V-J combinations with frequency above 0.0001, covering 99% to 99.2% of repertoires, were analysed. The TCS score was defined as F50 (clonal expansion) divided by E x V (chaos), with BLOSUM62-based TCRdist calculated between CDR3 peptides within each V-J. Welch's t-statistics and random forest reduced roughly 500 V-J features to roughly 13, which were used in a naive Bayes classifier (R e1071). TCRdb trimmed the raw reads at Q25, called clones with MiXCR and kept productive beta chains. Rows with a matching CDR3 protein are joined into one entry that keeps the most common DNA and genes. Here the V and J calls rest on TCRdb's processing, not on the authors' analysis. The sample data list roughly 250,000 distinct CDR3 sequences, and less than 15% of these were observed just once. About an eighth of the sample is in the top ten clones.

The table lists this clonotype with many counts. This clone's antigen is unknown. It has no much larger one-base neighbor in the sample; base qualities were not kept. Hyperthyroidism patients were aged 18 to 65 years and newly diagnosed, with disease duration of less than 2 months. Patients with uncontrolled infections, other autoimmune diseases, pregnancy or lactation were excluded. Diagnoses were based on clinical symptoms, serum thyroxine and TRAb, thyroid ultrasound and orbital computed tomography. For progressor patients, blood was drawn at the first diagnosis of hyperthyroidism, before any ophthalmopathy symptoms had appeared. PBMCs were separated from roughly 10 ml of fresh peripheral blood using Ficoll-Paque density gradient centrifugation. Progressor patients were first diagnosed with Graves' hyperthyroidism and then developed ophthalmopathy during follow-up. Trizol reagent was used to extract total RNA, and RNA quality was then checked on an Agilent 2100 Bioanalyzer.

Via the germline V gene, CDR1 is MDHEN and CDR2 SYDVKM. V loses 7 bases of germline sequence and J loses 11 bases, and the interval between the two ends is 17 bases. Counted from cysteine to phenylalanine, this CDR3 has 12 amino acids. The only DNA kept is the CDR3, 36 bases in frame from the first base. In this chain, TRBV28 is recombined with TRBJ1-1; the D gene cannot be named for sure. This TCR was sampled from a woman aged 35 to 49 with Graves' hyperthyroidism that later progressed to Graves' ophthalmopathy. Sequenced material: blood. The DNA reads as follows: TGTGCCAGCATTGCTTGGGGTCAGTCGGCTTTCTTT. Translated, it reads CASIAWGQSAFF.